These 24 T cell receptor beta chains share one sample of origin, sequenced in a study of neurological immune-mediated disorders. TCRdb itself ran the 5' RACE reads through MiXCR, one entry per CDR3 protein. The profile shows tens of thousands of distinct CDR3 sequences, about 5.5% of them singletons. The sequenced sample consisted of PBMCs. All receptors come from a woman in her twenties or thirties with multiple sclerosis.

This clonotype has ten or more counts. The rearrangement links TRBV7-8 to TRBJ2-7; TRBD2 agrees at 11 bases. J lost 0 bases, V lost 2 bases, and 6 bases had no gene match. In germline, CDR1 is SGHVS, CDR2 FQNEAQ. This CDR3 has 17 residues. The CDR3 DNA reads TGTGCCAGCAGCTTAACTAGCGGGGGCGACCCCTCCTACGAGCAGTACGTC. As protein: CASSLTSGGDPSYEQYV.

This clonotype has ten or more counts. The rearrangement uses TRBV6-1 and TRBJ1-3, with 8 bases fitting TRBD1. Germline V gives CDR1 MNHNS, CDR2 SASEGT. The V gene end was trimmed by 4 bases and the J gene end by 2 bases; junction bases not matched to a gene: 1. The CDR3 has 14 residues. The CDR3 DNA follows: TGTGCCAGCAGTGTACAGGGGGCTGGAAACACCATATATTTT. Translation gives CASSVQGAGNTIYF.

This clonotype was seen repeatedly, ten times or more. The J gene is TRBJ2-1, the V gene TRBV20-1, with 12 bases lining up with TRBD2. Germline CDR1 and CDR2: DFQATT and SNEGSKA (reference sequence). V was clipped by 5 bases and J by 6 bases; unmatched bases: 8. The CDR3 sequence is 15 residues long. The CDR3 nucleotides read TGCAGTGCTTACCGACTAGCGGGAGCCCCCAATGAGCAGTTCTTC. It translates to CSAYRLAGAPNEQFF.

This clonotype was recorded many times. V usage is TRBV5-1 and J usage is TRBJ1-2; 7 nucleotides align to TRBD1. With 4 bases clipped from V and 4 bases from J, the junction kept 4 bases outside the gene matches. Germline lookup yields CDR1 SGHRS and CDR2 YFSETQ. This CDR3 comprises 13 residues. CDR3 DNA sequence: TGCGCCAGCAGCAGGGACAGCGTCTATGGCTACACCTTC. This gives the protein CASSRDSVYGYTF.

This clonotype was seen many times. V and J are TRBV10-3 and TRBJ2-7; unclear D gene. The ends were cut back, 3 bases at V and 2 bases at J, with 14 bases in the middle. Per the germline V gene, CDR1 is ENHRY and CDR2 is SYGVKD. CDR3 length: 15 residues. CDR3 DNA sequence: TGTGCCATCAGTGACTCCTTTACATCTACCTACGAGCAGTACGTC. Its translation is CAISDSFTSTYEQYV.

This clonotype showed up many times. This sequence joins TRBV28 and TRBJ2-5; a possible D gene is TRBD1 (5 bases). Germline V gene sequence: CDR1 MDHEN, CDR2 SYDVKM. The ends were cut back, 5 bases at V and 2 bases at J, with 9 bases in the middle. This CDR3 region has 13 residues. The CDR3 DNA follows: TGTGCCAGCAGTCCCGCAGGGCAAGAGACCCAGTACTTC. Residues: CASSPAGQETQYF.

This clonotype was observed many times. J is TRBJ1-5 and V is TRBV20-1; 8 positions agree with TRBD1. The CDR3 covers 16 residues. Germline V gives CDR1 DFQATT, CDR2 SNEGSKA (reference sequence). J gave up 3 bases and V 0 bases, and 7 bases lay outside the gene matches. The CDR3 sequence is CSARDPHRGDNQPQHF. Here the CDR3 DNA reads TGCAGTGCTAGAGATCCGCACAGGGGGGACAATCAGCCCCAGCATTTT.

This clonotype has a handful of counts. For the CDR3, the DNA is TGTGCCAGCAGCCAAGAGTTGCGGGGTTATGAGCAGTTCTTC. It specifies CASSQELRGYEQFF. J is TRBJ2-1 and V is TRBV3-1, with D perhaps matching TRBD2 (6 bases). This CDR3 comprises 14 residues. V was cut by 0 bases and J by 8 bases, with 11 bases left in between. CDR1 is LGHDT, CDR2 YNNKEL, per germline (reference sequence).

This clonotype has ten or more counts. The CDR3 protein is CAIRDSPSNYGYTF. CDR3 bases: TGCGCCATCCGGGACAGCCCTTCTAACTATGGCTACACCTTC. This chain links TRBV5-1 with TRBJ1-2, with TRBD1 matching over 7 bases. The CDR3 has 14 residues. CDR1 and CDR2 from the germline V gene are SGHRS and YFSETQ. The junction had 8 bases not matched to a gene; V was cut back by 9 bases and J by 0 bases.

This clonotype has ten or more counts. The chain is built from TRBV5-1 and TRBJ2-1, with D possibly being TRBD2 (6 bases). V dropped 3 bases and J dropped 7 bases, with 17 bases sitting between them. The CDR3 loop spans 15 amino acids. Germline V gene sequence: CDR1 SGHRS, CDR2 YFSETQ. This CDR3 is CASSSIPGVGNEQFF. The CDR3 nucleotides are TGCGCCAGCAGCTCAATACCGGGAGTGGGAAATGAGCAGTTCTTC.

This clonotype showed up many times. The V and J genes are TRBV5-1 and TRBJ2-1, with 13 bases identical to TRBD2. This CDR3 has 18 residues. Germline trimming cut 0 bases from V and 5 bases from J; bases unmatched to any gene: 8. The germline CDR1 and CDR2 sequences are SGHRS and YFSETQ. This chain's CDR3 is CASSLAAGTSGANNEQFF. DNA for the CDR3: TGCGCCAGCAGCTTGGCCGCCGGGACTAGCGGGGCGAACAATGAGCAGTTCTTC.

The table lists this clonotype with many counts. V usage is TRBV20-1 and J usage is TRBJ2-5, with 8 nucleotides matching TRBD2. With 1 base clipped from V and 2 bases from J, the junction kept 3 bases outside the gene matches. The germline V gene encodes CDR1 DFQATT and CDR2 SNEGSKA (reference sequence). This CDR3 region has 14 residues. DNA for the CDR3: TGCAGTGCTAGAGCGGGAGGGCGGCAAGAGACCCAGTACTTC. This sequence encodes CSARAGGRQETQYF.

This clonotype was detected ten times or more. The chain has TRBV7-8 and TRBJ2-1; TRBD2 matches at 13 bases. This CDR3 is 18 amino acids long. Germline CDR1 SGHVS, CDR2 FQNEAQ. The ends lost 0 bases at V and 7 bases at J; junction bases unmatched: 9. CDR3 loop: CASSLAKRLAGGRNEQFF. The CDR3 DNA follows: TGTGCCAGCAGCTTAGCCAAGAGACTAGCGGGGGGAAGGAATGAGCAGTTCTTC.

This clonotype was observed many times. The chain employs TRBV7-9 and TRBJ1-4; 7 bases align to TRBD1. Germline values: CDR1 SEHNR, CDR2 FQNEAQ (reference sequence). This CDR3 region has 14 residues. V was clipped by 5 bases and J by 5 bases; unmatched bases: 5. The CDR3 sequence: CASSEGQRNEKLFF. For the CDR3, the DNA is TGTGCCAGCAGCGAGGGACAGAGAAATGAAAAACTGTTTTTT.

This rearrangement joins TRBV28 to TRBJ2-7; a possible D gene is TRBD2 (5 bases). The CDR3 is 12 amino acids. Germline values: CDR1 MDHEN, CDR2 SYDVKM. V lost 4 bases and J lost 6, with 10 bases in between. CDR3 DNA sequence: TGTGCCAGCAGTTCGGATGCGGGCGAGCAGTACTTC. Its translation: CASSSDAGEQYF.

There are a few counts of this clonotype. This chain uses TRBV5-1 with TRBJ2-1; D possibly corresponds to TRBD2 (5 bases). The CDR3 has 15 amino acids. The V and J ends lost 1 base and 7 bases respectively, with 15 bases between them. In germline, CDR1 is SGHRS, CDR2 YFSETQ. This CDR3 is CASSLLRGAMNEQFF. The CDR3 region has the DNA TGCGCCAGCAGCTTGTTACGGGGTGCTATGAATGAGCAGTTCTTC.

Remarks on this clonotype: A much more abundant neighbour one base away suggests this may be a read error. The CDR3, as DNA: TGCGCCAGCAGCGGAAAGGGTAAAGAGACCCAGTACTTC. Encoded protein: CASSGKGKETQYF. The chain joins TRBV4-1 to TRBJ2-5; no reliable D call. V lost 5 bases and J lost 3, with 10 bases in between. This CDR3 is 13 amino acids long. CDR1 is MGHRA, CDR2 YSYEKL, per germline.

This clonotype was counted many times. The chain employs TRBV10-1 and TRBJ2-6; D is uncertain. Germline V gene sequence: CDR1 WNHNN, CDR2 SYGVQD (reference sequence). V lost 3 bases and J lost 0, with 6 bases in between. The CDR3 consists of 15 residues. Here the CDR3 reads CASSDSSSGANVLTF. CDR3 bases: TGCGCCAGCAGTGACAGTAGCTCTGGGGCCAACGTCCTGACTTTC.

This clonotype was seen many times. For the CDR3, the DNA is TGCGCCAGCAGCTTGCTTAACGAGCAGTACTTC. Translating it yields CASSLLNEQYF. The V call is TRBV5-1, the J call TRBJ2-7, with unresolved D. Germline lookup yields CDR1 SGHRS and CDR2 YFSETQ. CDR3 length: 11 amino acids. The V end was cut by 1 base, the J end by 5 bases, with 4 bases between.

Ten or more counts support this clonotype. This sequence joins TRBV20-1 and TRBJ1-1, with 7 bases lining up with TRBD1. Per germline, CDR1 DFQATT and CDR2 SNEGSKA (reference sequence). V lost 2 bases and J lost 3; bases outside the gene matches: 3. CDR3 size: 13 residues. CDR3: CSARTQGDTEAFF. CDR3 nucleotides: TGCAGTGCTAGAACGCAGGGGGACACTGAAGCTTTCTTT.

This clonotype was found many times. The V gene is TRBV12-3 or TRBV12-4, the J gene TRBJ2-2; 10 positions agree with TRBD2. V was pared by 2 bases and J by 4 bases, with 4 bases of the junction left unmatched. This CDR3 contains 16 residues. CDR3 nucleotides: TGTGCCAGCAGTTTACTAGCGGGAGAGGGCACCGGGGAGCTGTTTTTT. Translating it yields CASSLLAGEGTGELFF.

This clonotype was picked up many times. The chain links TRBV9 to TRBJ2-5, with 10 bases fitting TRBD2. Germline CDR1 SGDLS, CDR2 YYNGEE. The ends lost 1 base at V and 2 bases at J; junction bases unmatched: 11. The CDR3 is 18 residues long. CDR3 region: CASSVTTSGNSGQETQYF. The DNA of the CDR3 is TGTGCCAGCAGCGTAACTACTAGCGGGAATTCTGGGCAAGAGACCCAGTACTTC.

Ten or more counts support this clonotype. The CDR3 protein is CASSLSSQLKNYNEQFF. DNA of the CDR3: TGTGCCAGCAGTTTATCATCTCAGCTTAAGAACTACAATGAGCAGTTCTTC. The genes are TRBV6-6 and TRBJ2-1, with D uncertain. Trimming took 4 bases from V and 3 from J, leaving 19 bases between them. CDR1 is MNHNY and CDR2 is SVGAGI in the germline V gene (reference sequence). The CDR3 sequence is 17 residues long.

This clonotype was seen a handful of times. A read error may produce the germline difference seen at one junction end. The rearrangement links TRBV5-1 to TRBJ1-5; D not resolved. This CDR3 is built from 15 residues. CDR1 is SGHRS, CDR2 YFSETQ, per germline. The CDR3 loop is CASSPDGHSNKTQNF. In nucleotides, the CDR3 is TGCGCCAGCAGCCCAGACGGCCATAGCAATAAGACCCAGAATTTT.